This T cell receptor (beta chain) emerged from a study of T cells in Graves' hyperthyroidism and ophthalmopathy. RNA transcripts gave rise to amplified TCR beta CDR3 regions. First-round RT-PCR of the TCR CDR3 relied on the HTBI primer set. From the multiplex PCR reads, TCRdb called clonotypes with MiXCR, one entry per CDR3 protein. The sample records about 260,000 distinct CDR3 sequences, less than 30% being singletons. Patients showing uncontrolled infection, other autoimmune disease, pregnancy or lactation were ineligible. The PBMCs studied were ones that came from about 10 ml fresh peripheral blood. Findings of the study overall: In the blood, most expanded thyroid clonotypes above 0.001 appeared as well. Median prediction lead before ophthalmopathy onset was about 6.5 months with the model.

This CDR3 region has 14 residues. Trimming stripped 0 bases from V and 4 bases from J, with 12 bases between. The germline gives CDR1 DFQATT, CDR2 SNEGSKA (reference sequence). As concerns this clonotype: Its antigen is unknown.

Sequencing was done on a sample of blood. The rearrangement links TRBV20-1 to TRBJ1-1, with D uncertain. The source is a man between 35 and 55 years old with Graves' hyperthyroidism that later progressed to Graves' ophthalmopathy. As DNA, the CDR3 is TGCAGTGCTAGAGATATCGCCCCGGGCACTGAAGCTTTCTTT. This sequence encodes CSARDIAPGTEAFF.